Below, 27 T cell receptor beta chains from the same sample are listed, as sequenced in a study of shared clonotypes between healthy human individuals. Data came from immunoSEQ multiplex PCR; TCRdb stores just in-frame clones and leaves some out. Of around 370,000 clones in the sample, about 96% were seen once. Sequencing was done on a sample of memory CD8+ T cells sorted from blood. Subset noted: CD45RO+ cells pooled with CCR7-negative TemRA cells. These receptors were collected from a man aged 30 to 39 in good health.

This rearrangement joins TRBV18 to TRBJ2-7; 7 positions agree with TRBD1. Germline-derived CDR1 and CDR2 are KGHSH and LQKENI. Trimming took 2 bases from V and 2 from J; bases not matched to a gene: 6. The CDR3 is 15 residues long. The CDR3 region is CASSPGQAGPYEQYF. The CDR3 DNA reads as TGTGCCAGCTCACCAGGACAGGCTGGGCCCTACGAGCAGTACTTC.

This chain links TRBV11-2 with TRBJ2-1; maybe TRBD1 (5 bases). CDR3 length equals 15 residues. From germline, CDR1 is SGHAT and CDR2 FQNNGV. V lost 4 bases and J lost 2, with 12 bases in between. CDR3 protein: CASSSLRGPYNEQFF. CDR3 DNA: TGTGCCAGCAGCTCTTTAAGGGGCCCCTACAATGAGCAGTTCTTC.

V is TRBV5-6 and J is TRBJ2-7; TRBD1 matches 7 bases. The CDR3 totals 15 residues. The V gene end was trimmed by 0 bases and the J gene end by 0 bases; junction bases not matched to a gene: 3. Germline V gene sequence: CDR1 SGHDT, CDR2 YYEEEE. The CDR3 is CASSLVDRSSYEQYF. In DNA form, the CDR3 reads TGTGCCAGCAGCTTGGTGGACAGGAGCTCCTACGAGCAGTACTTC.

V and J are TRBV19 and TRBJ1-5; 10 bases match TRBD1. Trimming at V came to 5 bases and at J to 1 base, leaving 2 bases not matched to a gene. Germline assignment: CDR1 LNHDA and CDR2 SQIVND (reference sequence). CDR3 size: 15 residues. For the CDR3, the DNA is TGTGCCAGTAGTCAGGACAGGGGGAGCAATCAGCCCCAGCATTTT. Amino acids: CASSQDRGSNQPQHF.

This chain joins TRBV28 and TRBJ2-5; tentative D call: TRBD2 (5 bases). CDR1 and CDR2 from the germline V gene are MDHEN and SYDVKM. The CDR3 covers 13 residues. Trimming stripped 5 bases from V and 3 bases from J, with 10 bases between. The CDR3 region is CASSEGREETQYF. CDR3 DNA sequence: TGTGCCAGCAGTGAGGGCAGAGAAGAGACCCAGTACTTC.

V is TRBV4-2 and J is TRBJ1-5; D is possibly TRBD1 (6 bases). V was clipped by 2 bases and J by 7 bases, with 12 bases between them. The CDR3 contains 14 residues. The germline V gene encodes CDR1 LGHNA and CDR2 YNFKEQ. For the CDR3, the DNA is TGTGCCAGCAGCCAAACGTTGGGGGGCCAGCCCCAGCATTTT. Its translation is CASSQTLGGQPQHF.

This rearrangement joins TRBV2 to TRBJ2-7; D uncertain. The V end was cut by 6 bases, the J end by 6 bases, with 12 bases between. Per germline, CDR1 SNHLY and CDR2 FYNNEI. The CDR3 contains 12 residues. For the CDR3, the DNA is TGTGCCAGCAGGGACCAAAGCAGCGAGCAGTACTTC. Translating it yields CASRDQSSEQYF.

The chain uses TRBV5-4 and TRBJ1-2; no clear D gene. Deletions cut 4 bases from V and 5 bases from J, with 24 bases between. Germline V gene lookup returns CDR1 SGHNT and CDR2 YYREEE (reference sequence). The CDR3 has 17 amino acids. DNA of the CDR3: TGTGCCAGCAGCCTTCAAGCATATCGCCTGACCATATATGGCTACACCTTC. Translating it yields CASSLQAYRLTIYGYTF. The entire variable domain, with the rest obtained from reference TRBV5-4 and TRBJ1-2, is as follows: ETGVTQSPTHLIKTRGQQVTLRCSSQSGHNTVSWYQQALGQGPQFIFQYYREEENGRGNFPPRFSGLQFPNYSSELNVNALELDDSALYLCASSLQAYRLTIYGYTFGSGTRLTVV.

The chain employs TRBV9 and TRBJ2-7; no firm D call. The CDR3 extends over 13 amino acids. Trimming removed 3 bases at V and 0 bases at J, with 7 bases between. The germline V gene has CDR1 SGDLS and CDR2 YYNGEE. CDR3 loop: CASSGASSYEQYF. In nucleotides, the CDR3 is TGTGCCAGCAGCGGGGCGAGCTCCTACGAGCAGTACTTC.

V usage is TRBV6-1 and J usage is TRBJ1-5; 7 positions agree with TRBD1. This CDR3 spans 14 amino acids. Per the germline V gene, CDR1 is MNHNS and CDR2 is SASEGT. After removal of 7 bases from V and 6 bases from J, the junction contained 9 bases not matched to a gene. The CDR3 spells CASTIGQEGQPQHF. The CDR3 nucleotides are TGTGCCAGCACTATAGGACAGGAGGGTCAGCCCCAGCATTTT.

The chain carries TRBV29-1 and TRBJ2-7; 8 bases are a match to TRBD1. The CDR3 consists of 14 residues. Trimming cost V 6 bases and J 0 bases; bases outside gene matches: 7. Germline CDR1 reads SQVTM; CDR2 reads ANQGSEA. CDR3 nucleotides: TGCAGCGTGGGCCGGGACAGGCTCTCCTACGAGCAGTACTTC. Translating gives CSVGRDRLSYEQYF.

The rearrangement joins TRBV5-1 to TRBJ2-7; 7 bases map to TRBD2. Germline assignment: CDR1 SGHRS and CDR2 YFSETQ. Losses at the gene ends were 1 base for V and 0 bases for J; bases not matched to a gene: 4. The CDR3 has 15 amino acids. DNA for the CDR3: TGCGCCAGCAGCTTGCCTAGCGGTAGCTCCTACGAGCAGTACTTC. This gives the protein CASSLPSGSSYEQYF.

This chain connects TRBV5-8 to TRBJ1-3; D not certain. This CDR3 comprises 15 residues. Germline V gives CDR1 SGHTS, CDR2 YDEGEE. The ends were cut back, 0 bases at V and 4 bases at J, with 11 bases in the middle. CDR3 region: CASSLGAAQGNTIYF. CDR3 in DNA: TGTGCCAGCAGCTTGGGCGCAGCGCAGGGAAACACCATATATTTT.

CDR3 protein: CASRWEGTSYEQYF. The CDR3 bases are TGTGCCAGCAGATGGGAGGGTACCTCCTACGAGCAGTACTTC. J is TRBJ2-7 and V is TRBV28; TRBD2 matches 7 bases. The ends lost 6 bases at V and 0 bases at J; junction bases unmatched: 5. The CDR3 is made up of 14 amino acids. Germline CDR1 MDHEN, CDR2 SYDVKM.

This sequence joins TRBV21-1 and TRBJ2-7; the table's D call, TRBD2, was not checked against the DNA. TRBV21-1 is a pseudogene locus. The length of the CDR3 is 16 residues. CDR3 nucleotide sequence: TGTGCCAGCACCATGCTCCCCGGGAGTGGGTCCTACGAGCAGTACTTC. Translation: CASTMLPGSGSYEQYF.

The rearrangement uses TRBV28 and TRBJ2-3; a possible D gene is TRBD1 (5 bases). Trimming shortened V by 4 bases and J by 1 base, and 9 bases separated the two germline ends. Germline CDR1 is MDHEN and CDR2 is SYDVKM. The length of the CDR3 is 14 residues. This CDR3 is CASSWEQGTDTQYF. CDR3 coding DNA: TGTGCCAGCAGTTGGGAACAGGGCACAGATACGCAGTATTTT. Using reference TRBV28 and TRBJ2-3 for the parts outside the CDR3, the full variable domain is DVKVTQSSRYLVKRTGEKVFLECVQDMDHENMFWYRQDPGLGLRLIYFSYDVKMKEKGDIPEGYSVSREKKERFSLILESASTNQTSMYLCASSWEQGTDTQYFGPGTRLTVL.

This clone was detected once. The rearrangement uses TRBV11-3 and TRBJ2-5; maybe TRBD1 (6 bases). Between the trimmed V and J ends, which lost 3 bases and 4 bases, there was a span of 9 bases. Germline lookup yields CDR1 SGHNT and CDR2 YENEEA. The CDR3 runs 13 residues. CDR3 in DNA: TGTGCCAGCAGCTTCGGACAGACAGAGACCCAGTACTTC. The encoded protein is CASSFGQTETQYF. Drawing the rest from reference TRBV11-3 and TRBJ2-5, the complete variable domain is EAGVVQSPRYKIIEKKQPVAFWCNPISGHNTLYWYLQNLGQGPELLIRYENEEAVDDSQLPKDRFSAERLKGVDSTLKIQPAELGDSAVYLCASSFGQTETQYFGPGTRLLVL.

The genes are TRBV4-2 and TRBJ1-3, with TRBD1 identical over 7 bases. V dropped 0 bases and J dropped 2; count of bases not matched to a gene: 7. The CDR3 has 17 amino acids. The germline CDR1 and CDR2 sequences are LGHNA and YNFKEQ. CDR3 in amino acids: CASSQDAHRGPGNTIYF. Here the CDR3 DNA reads TGTGCCAGCAGCCAAGATGCCCATAGGGGGCCTGGAAACACCATATATTTT.

The chain is built from TRBV28 and TRBJ2-7; 15 positions match TRBD2. Trimming took 4 bases from V and 2 from J; bases not matched to a gene: 9. CDR1 and CDR2 from the germline V gene are MDHEN and SYDVKM. The CDR3 spans 18 residues. The CDR3 sequence: CASSSPGTSGRTAYEQYF. The CDR3 DNA follows: TGTGCCAGCAGTTCCCCCGGGACTAGCGGGAGGACGGCCTACGAGCAGTACTTC.

CDR3 coding DNA: TGTGCCATCAGTGAAGACGGACACCGAACTAACTATGGCTACACCTTC. Residues: CAISEDGHRTNYGYTF. The V call is TRBV10-3, the J call TRBJ1-2; a possible D gene is TRBD1 (5 bases). This CDR3 has 16 residues. V was pared by 3 bases and J by 0 bases, with 14 bases between. Germline V gene data show CDR1 as ENHRY and CDR2 as SYGVKD.

In this sample, this clone turned up once. The chain uses TRBV18 and TRBJ2-7; a possible D gene is TRBD1 (6 bases). The germline V and J ends were trimmed by 3 bases and 4 bases, with 16 bases remaining between them. CDR3 length equals 15 residues. Germline lookup yields CDR1 KGHSH and CDR2 LQKENI. CDR3 residues: CASSPGQVGSYEQYF. CDR3 DNA sequence: TGTGCCAGCTCACCGGGACAAGTTGGTTCGTACGAGCAGTACTTC.

This clone appeared a single time. V gene TRBV7-2 combines with J gene TRBJ2-1; possible D gene TRBD2, 5 bases. This CDR3 has 14 residues. The V gene's germline CDR1 is SGHTA and CDR2 FQGNSA. Between the trimmed V and J ends, which lost 3 bases and 2 bases, there was a span of 8 bases. The CDR3 DNA is TGTGCCAGCAGCTTTTCACTAGCCTACAATGAGCAGTTCTTC. Protein sequence: CASSFSLAYNEQFF.

This chain uses TRBV5-7 with TRBJ2-3; 7 bases are shared with TRBD1. Being an ORF, TRBV5-7 has a function that is uncertain. Germline trimming cut 1 base from V and 6 bases from J; bases unmatched to any gene: 14. The CDR3 spans 17 residues. The CDR3 loop is CASSLKQGSEDGDTQYF. CDR3 coding DNA: TGTGCCAGCAGCTTGAAACAGGGGAGCGAGGATGGGGATACGCAGTATTTT.

This chain links TRBV5-4 with TRBJ1-2; TRBD1 aligns across 12 bases. Germline V gene data show CDR1 as SGHNT and CDR2 as YYREEE (reference sequence). The CDR3 covers 16 residues. With V trimmed by 3 bases and J by 3 bases, 6 bases remained unmatched. The CDR3 DNA is TGTGCCAGCAGCTCGAGGGACAGGGGGCGATACTATGGCTACACCTTC. Translated: CASSSRDRGRYYGYTF. Full variable domain (missing parts from reference TRBV5-4 and TRBJ1-2): ETGVTQSPTHLIKTRGQQVTLRCSSQSGHNTVSWYQQALGQGPQFIFQYYREEENGRGNFPPRFSGLQFPNYSSELNVNALELDDSALYLCASSSRDRGRYYGYTFGSGTRLTVV.

This chain uses TRBV7-9 with TRBJ1-6; a possible D gene is TRBD1 (6 bases). The CDR3 sequence is 18 residues long. Looked up from germline, CDR1 is SEHNR and CDR2 is FQNEAQ (reference sequence). V lost 5 bases to trimming and J lost 0 bases, with 17 bases between them. CDR3 coding DNA: TGTGCCAGCAGCGCTCGGACAGCCAAAGGCTCCTATAATTCACCCCTCCACTTT. Protein product: CASSARTAKGSYNSPLHF.

The chain combines TRBV10-3 with TRBJ1-1; possible D gene TRBD1, 5 bases. The CDR3 is 13 residues long. The germline V and J ends were trimmed by 7 bases and 3 bases, with 12 bases remaining between them. The germline gives CDR1 ENHRY, CDR2 SYGVKD. CDR3 residues: CAITPKTDTEAFF. Here the CDR3 DNA reads TGTGCCATCACTCCAAAGACAGACACTGAAGCTTTCTTT.

This sequence joins TRBV21-1 and TRBJ2-2. TRBV21-1 is an annotated pseudogene. This CDR3 has 12 residues. In DNA, the CDR3 is TGTGCCAGCAGCAAACACACCGGGGAGCTGTTTTTT. Residues: CASSKHTGELFF.